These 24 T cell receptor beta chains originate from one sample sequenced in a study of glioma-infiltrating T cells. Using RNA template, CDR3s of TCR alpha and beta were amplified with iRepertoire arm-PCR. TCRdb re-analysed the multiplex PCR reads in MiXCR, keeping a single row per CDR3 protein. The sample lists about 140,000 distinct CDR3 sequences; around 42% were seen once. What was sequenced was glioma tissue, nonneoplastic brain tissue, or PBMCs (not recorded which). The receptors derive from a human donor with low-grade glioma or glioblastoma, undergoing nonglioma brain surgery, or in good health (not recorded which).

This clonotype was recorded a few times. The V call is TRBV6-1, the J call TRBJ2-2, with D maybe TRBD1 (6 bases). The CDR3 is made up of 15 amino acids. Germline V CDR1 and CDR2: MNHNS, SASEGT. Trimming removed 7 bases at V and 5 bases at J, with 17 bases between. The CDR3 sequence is CASKGGPSLTGELFF. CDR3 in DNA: TGTGCCAGCAAAGGGGGACCGTCGTTGACCGGGGAGCTGTTTTTT.

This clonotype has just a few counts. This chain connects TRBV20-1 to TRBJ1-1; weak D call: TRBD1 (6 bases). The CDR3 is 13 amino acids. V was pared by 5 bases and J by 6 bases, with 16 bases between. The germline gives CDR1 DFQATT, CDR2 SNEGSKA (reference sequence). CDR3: CSAGQPAVPEAFF. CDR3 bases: TGCAGTGCTGGACAGCCGGCGGTACCTGAAGCTTTCTTT.

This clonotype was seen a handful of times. CDR3 in amino acids: CASSRLDFLGEQFF. The CDR3 DNA sequence: TGTGCCAGCAGTCGACTAGATTTTTTGGGTGAGCAGTTCTTC. The J gene is TRBJ2-1, the V gene TRBV27; tentatively, D is TRBD2 (6 bases). The CDR3 contains 14 residues. With 5 bases removed from V and 9 bases from J, the gap between germline ends came to 17 bases. Germline loops: CDR1 MNHEY, CDR2 SMNVEV (reference sequence).

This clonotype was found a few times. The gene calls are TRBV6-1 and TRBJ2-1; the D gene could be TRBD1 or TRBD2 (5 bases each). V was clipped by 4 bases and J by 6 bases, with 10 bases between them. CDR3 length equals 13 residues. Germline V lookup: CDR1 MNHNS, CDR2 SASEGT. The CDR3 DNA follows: TGTGCCAGCAGTGGGGGACCGGGCAATGAGCAGTTCTTC. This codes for CASSGGPGNEQFF.

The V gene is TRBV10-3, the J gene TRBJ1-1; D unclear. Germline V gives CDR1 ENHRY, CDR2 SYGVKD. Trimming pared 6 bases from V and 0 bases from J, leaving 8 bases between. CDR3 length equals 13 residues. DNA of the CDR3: TGTGCCATCAGGGTTGGGATGAACACTGAAGCTTTCTTT. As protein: CAIRVGMNTEAFF.

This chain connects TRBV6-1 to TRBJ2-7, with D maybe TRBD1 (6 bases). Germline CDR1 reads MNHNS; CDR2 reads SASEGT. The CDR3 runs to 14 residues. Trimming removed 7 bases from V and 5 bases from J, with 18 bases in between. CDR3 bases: TGTGCCAGCACCGACAGGTGGACAGTCCACGAGCAGTACTTC. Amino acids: CASTDRWTVHEQYF.

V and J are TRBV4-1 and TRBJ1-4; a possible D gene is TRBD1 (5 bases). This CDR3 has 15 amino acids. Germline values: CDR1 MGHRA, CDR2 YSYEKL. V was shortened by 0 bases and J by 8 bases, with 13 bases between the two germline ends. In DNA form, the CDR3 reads TGCGCCAGCAGCCAAGATAAAGGGGCCGGGGAAAAACTGTTTTTT. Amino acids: CASSQDKGAGEKLFF.

DNA for the CDR3: TGTGCCAGCAGTCCCGGACAGGGGCCACAAGAGACCCAGTACTTC. This codes for CASSPGQGPQETQYF. The rearrangement links TRBV7-9 to TRBJ2-5, with 9 bases lining up with TRBD1. The V segment lost 6 bases and the J segment 2 bases; nucleotides outside the gene matches: 7. In germline, CDR1 is SEHNR, CDR2 FQNEAQ (reference sequence). There are 15 residues in the CDR3. The full variable domain, with the rest looked up from reference TRBV7-9 and TRBJ2-5, is DTGVSQNPRHKITKRGQNVTFRCDPISEHNRLYWYRQTLGQGPEFLTYFQNEAQLEKSRLLSDRFSAERPKGSFSTLEIQRTEQGDSAMYLCASSPGQGPQETQYFGPGTRLLVL.

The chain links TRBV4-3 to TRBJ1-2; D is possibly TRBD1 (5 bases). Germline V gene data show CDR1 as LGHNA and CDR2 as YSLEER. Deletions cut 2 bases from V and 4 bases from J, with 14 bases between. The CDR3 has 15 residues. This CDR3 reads CASSQRGSRSYGYTF. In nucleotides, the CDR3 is TGCGCCAGCAGCCAAAGGGGTTCCCGGAGCTATGGCTACACCTTC.

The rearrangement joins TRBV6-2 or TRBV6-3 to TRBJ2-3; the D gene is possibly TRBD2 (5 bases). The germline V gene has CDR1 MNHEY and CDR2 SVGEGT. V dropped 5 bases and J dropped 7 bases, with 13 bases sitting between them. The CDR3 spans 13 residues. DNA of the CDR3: TGTGCCAGCAGTGAAGGACTGGGGAATACGCAGTATTTT. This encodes CASSEGLGNTQYF.

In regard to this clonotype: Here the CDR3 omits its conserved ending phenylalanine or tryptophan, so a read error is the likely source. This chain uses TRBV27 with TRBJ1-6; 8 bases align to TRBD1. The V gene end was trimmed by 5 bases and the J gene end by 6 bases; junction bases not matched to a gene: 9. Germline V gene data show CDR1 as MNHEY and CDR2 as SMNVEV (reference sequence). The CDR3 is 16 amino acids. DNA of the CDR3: TGTGCCAGCAGTCAGCCCCAAGGGACAGGTAATTCACCCCTCCACTCT. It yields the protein CASSQPQGTGNSPLHS.

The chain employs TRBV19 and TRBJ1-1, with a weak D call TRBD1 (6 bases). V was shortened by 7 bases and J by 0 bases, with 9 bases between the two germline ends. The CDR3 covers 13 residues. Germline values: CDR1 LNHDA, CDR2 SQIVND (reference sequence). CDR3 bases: TGTGCCAGTATAGGGACAATGAACACTGAAGCTTTCTTT. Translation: CASIGTMNTEAFF.

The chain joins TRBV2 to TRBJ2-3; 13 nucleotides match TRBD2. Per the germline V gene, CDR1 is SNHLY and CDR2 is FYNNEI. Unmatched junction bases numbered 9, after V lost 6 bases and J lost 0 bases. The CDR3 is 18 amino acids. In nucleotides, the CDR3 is TGTGCCAGCAGCTTCGGGACTAGCGGGGTAACTAGCACAGATACGCAGTATTTT. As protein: CASSFGTSGVTSTDTQYF.

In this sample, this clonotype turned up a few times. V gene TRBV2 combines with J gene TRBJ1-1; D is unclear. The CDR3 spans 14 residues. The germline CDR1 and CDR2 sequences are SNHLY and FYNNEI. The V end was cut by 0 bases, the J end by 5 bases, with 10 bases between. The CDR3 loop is CASSEALQVTEAFF. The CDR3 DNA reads TGTGCCAGCAGTGAAGCTCTGCAGGTTACTGAAGCTTTCTTT.

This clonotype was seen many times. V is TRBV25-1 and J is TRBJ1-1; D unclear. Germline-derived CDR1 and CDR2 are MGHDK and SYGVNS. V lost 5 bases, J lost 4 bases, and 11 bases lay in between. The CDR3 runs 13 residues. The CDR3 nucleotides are TGTGCCAGCAGTCGTAAGGCGTCCACTGAAGCTTTCTTT. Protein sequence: CASSRKASTEAFF.

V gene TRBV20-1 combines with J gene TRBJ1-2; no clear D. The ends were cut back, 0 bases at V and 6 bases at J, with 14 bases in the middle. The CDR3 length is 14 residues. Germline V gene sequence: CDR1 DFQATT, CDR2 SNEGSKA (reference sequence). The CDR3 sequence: CSARDPPGSDGYTF. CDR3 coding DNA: TGCAGTGCTAGAGATCCACCGGGGTCGGATGGCTACACCTTC.

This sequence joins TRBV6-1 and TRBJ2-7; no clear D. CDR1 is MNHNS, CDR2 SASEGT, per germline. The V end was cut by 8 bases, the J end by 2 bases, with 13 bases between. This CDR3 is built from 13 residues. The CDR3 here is CASRRDRAYEQYF. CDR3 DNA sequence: TGTGCCAGCCGACGAGACCGAGCCTACGAGCAGTACTTC.

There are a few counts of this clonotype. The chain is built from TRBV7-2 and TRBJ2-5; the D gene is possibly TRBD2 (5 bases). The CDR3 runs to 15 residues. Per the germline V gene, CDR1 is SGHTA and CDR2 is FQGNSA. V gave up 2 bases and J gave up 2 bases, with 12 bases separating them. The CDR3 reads CASSLMSSRQETQYF. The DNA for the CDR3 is TGTGCCAGCAGCTTAATGTCTAGCCGGCAAGAGACCCAGTACTTC.

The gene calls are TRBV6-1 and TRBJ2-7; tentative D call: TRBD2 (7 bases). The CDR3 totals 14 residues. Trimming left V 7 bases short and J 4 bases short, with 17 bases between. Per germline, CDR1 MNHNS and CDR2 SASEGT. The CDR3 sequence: CASKLSGGPYEQYF. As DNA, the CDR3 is TGTGCCAGCAAACTGTCGGGGGGCCCTTACGAGCAGTACTTC.

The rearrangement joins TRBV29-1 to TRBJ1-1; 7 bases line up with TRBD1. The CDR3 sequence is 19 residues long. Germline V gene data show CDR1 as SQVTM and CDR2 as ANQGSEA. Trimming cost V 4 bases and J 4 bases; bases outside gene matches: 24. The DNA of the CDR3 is TGCAGCGTTGGGACGATGACAGGGAAGTCTGGAAGAGGGGGCACTGAAGCTTTCTTT. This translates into CSVGTMTGKSGRGGTEAFF.

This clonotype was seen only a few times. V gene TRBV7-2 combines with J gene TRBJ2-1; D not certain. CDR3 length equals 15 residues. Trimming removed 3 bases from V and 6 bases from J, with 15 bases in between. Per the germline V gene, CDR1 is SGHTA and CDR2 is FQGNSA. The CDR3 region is CASSLDGLSLNEQFF. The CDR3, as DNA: TGTGCCAGCAGCTTGGACGGTCTTAGCCTCAATGAGCAGTTCTTC. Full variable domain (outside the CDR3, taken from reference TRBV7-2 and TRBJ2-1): GAGVSQSPSNKVTEKGKDVELRCDPISGHTALYWYRQSLGQGLEFLIYFQGNSAPDKSGLPSDRFSAERTGGSVSTLTIQRTQQEDSAVYLCASSLDGLSLNEQFFGPGTRLTVL.

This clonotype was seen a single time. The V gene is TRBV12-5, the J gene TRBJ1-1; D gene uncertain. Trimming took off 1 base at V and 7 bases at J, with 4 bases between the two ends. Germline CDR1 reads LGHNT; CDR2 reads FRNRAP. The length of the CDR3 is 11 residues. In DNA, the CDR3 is TGTGCTAGTGGTTTGGAGAGTGAAGCTTTCTTT. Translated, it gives CASGLESEAFF.

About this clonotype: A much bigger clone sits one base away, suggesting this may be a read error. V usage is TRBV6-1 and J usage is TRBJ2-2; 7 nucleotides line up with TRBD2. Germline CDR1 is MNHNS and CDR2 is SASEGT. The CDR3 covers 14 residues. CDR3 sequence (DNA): TGTGCCAGCGCGCCGCTAGCGGACACCGGGGGGCTGTTTTTT. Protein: CASAPLADTGGLFF.

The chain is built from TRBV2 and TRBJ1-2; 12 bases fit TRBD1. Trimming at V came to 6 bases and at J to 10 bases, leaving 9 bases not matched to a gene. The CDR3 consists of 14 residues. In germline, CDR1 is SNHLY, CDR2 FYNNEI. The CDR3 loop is CASRGTGGVNDYTF. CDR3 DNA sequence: TGTGCCAGCAGGGGGACAGGGGGCGTTAATGACTACACCTTC.